The 14 T cell receptor beta chains given below trace back to one sample, sequenced in a study of T-cell reconstitution after alpha-beta-depleted transplantation in children. Unique molecular identifiers were incorporated when the TCRbeta library was constructed. TCRdb ran MiXCR on the PCR reads and lists one entry per CDR3 protein. Of about 500,000 distinct CDR3 sequences in the sample, approximately 30% were seen once. The specimen was PBMCs from the stem cell graft donor, collected from the stem cell graft. These receptor sequences come from a human donor who donated a stem cell graft to a child with aplastic anemia.

This clonotype has just a few counts. The chain carries TRBV7-2 and TRBJ1-5; TRBD1 might be the D (5 bases). This CDR3 has 16 amino acids. Germline loops: CDR1 SGHTA, CDR2 FQGNSA. V lost 0 bases and J 6 bases, leaving 15 bases between the germline ends. CDR3 in amino acids: CASSLAGRGIGQPQHF. The DNA of the CDR3 is TGTGCCAGCAGCTTAGCGGGGCGGGGGATAGGTCAGCCCCAGCATTTT.

The gene calls are TRBV27 and TRBJ2-2; 13 bases match TRBD2. J gave up 11 bases and V 3 bases, and 6 bases lay outside the gene matches. The germline CDR1 and CDR2 sequences are MNHEY and SMNVEV (reference sequence). The CDR3 is 15 residues long. CDR3 sequence reads: CASSFGTSGVGELFF. The CDR3 DNA follows: TGTGCCAGCAGTTTCGGGACTAGCGGGGTCGGCGAGCTGTTTTTT.

This clonotype came up many times. One junction end does not reproduce the germline sequence, and a read error may be involved. The V call is TRBV5-1, the J call TRBJ2-5; no clear D. CDR3 length equals 12 residues. The germline CDR1 and CDR2 sequences are SGHRS and YFSETQ. CDR3 sequence: CASSLSQETQYF. CDR3 DNA: TGTGCCAGCAGTTTATCCCAAGAGACCCAGTACTTC.

This clonotype was found a few times. The chain uses TRBV27 and TRBJ1-1; 9 bases agree with TRBD1. V shed 6 bases, J shed 7 bases, and the junction held 6 bases outside the gene matches. Germline-derived CDR1 and CDR2 are MNHEY and SMNVEV (reference sequence). CDR3 length: 13 residues. CDR3 sequence: CASRGTGRLEAFF. The DNA of the CDR3 is TGTGCCAGCAGGGGGACAGGGAGGCTTGAAGCTTTCTTT.

The V gene is TRBV6-5, the J gene TRBJ1-2, with unresolved D. Trimming took off 4 bases at V and 1 base at J, with 13 bases between the two ends. The germline V gene has CDR1 MNHEY and CDR2 SVGAGI. The CDR3 contains 15 residues. CDR3 coding DNA: TGTGCCAGCAGTTCCTCCTCCGGTGGTAACTATGGCTACACCTTC. This codes for CASSSSSGGNYGYTF.

The J gene is TRBJ1-1, the V gene TRBV9; D unclear. There are 13 residues in the CDR3. In germline, CDR1 is SGDLS, CDR2 YYNGEE. The V and J ends lost 4 bases and 5 bases respectively, with 12 bases between them. In nucleotides, the CDR3 is TGTGCCAGCAGCCGGCTCTCGGGGACTGAAGCTTTCTTT. This codes for CASSRLSGTEAFF.

This clonotype was seen more than once but under ten times. The chain combines TRBV11-1 with TRBJ1-1, with 7 positions matching TRBD1. The trim removed 5 bases at V and 6 bases at J, leaving 9 bases unmatched. The CDR3 sequence is 14 residues long. The V gene's germline CDR1 is SGHAT and CDR2 FQDESV (reference sequence). CDR3 in DNA: TGTGCCAGCAGCCCACGACAGGGTCTGGCTGAAGCTTTCTTT. Translated, it gives CASSPRQGLAEAFF.

This chain links TRBV12-3 or TRBV12-4 with TRBJ2-1; 8 nucleotides match TRBD2. Trimming cost V 4 bases and J 1 base; bases outside gene matches: 6. The CDR3 extends over 16 amino acids. CDR3 in amino acids: CASSSVLAVSYNEQFF. The CDR3 nucleotides read TGTGCCAGCAGTTCGGTACTAGCGGTTTCCTACAATGAGCAGTTCTTC.

The chain combines TRBV30 with TRBJ2-1; 8 positions agree with TRBD2. V was pared by 0 bases and J by 6 bases, with 13 bases of the junction left unmatched. The CDR3 is 17 residues long. Germline values: CDR1 GTSNPN, CDR2 SVGIG (reference sequence). Written as DNA, the CDR3 is TGTGCCTGGAGTGTACGGGGTCTGGGACTAGGTTCCAATGAGCAGTTCTTC. Its protein is CAWSVRGLGLGSNEQFF.

This chain joins TRBV5-1 and TRBJ1-1; 8 bases fit TRBD1. CDR3 length: 15 residues. Germline CDR1 reads SGHRS; CDR2 reads YFSETQ. The V and J ends lost 4 bases and 4 bases, in that order; junction bases with no gene match: 9. As DNA, the CDR3 is TGCGCCAGCAGCGCACAGACAGGGGCGGTCACTGAAGCTTTCTTT. The encoded protein is CASSAQTGAVTEAFF.

The V call is TRBV2, the J call TRBJ1-5, with D hard to call. The V gene lost 3 bases and the J gene lost 5 bases, with 5 bases spanning the gap. CDR1 is SNHLY and CDR2 is FYNNEI in the germline V gene. This CDR3 comprises 12 residues. CDR3 in amino acids: CASSEGYQPQHF. The CDR3 region has the DNA TGTGCCAGCAGTGAGGGGTATCAGCCCCAGCATTTT.

This clonotype was observed many times. The rearrangement links TRBV2 to TRBJ2-3, with D tentatively TRBD2 (6 bases). Germline V gene data show CDR1 as SNHLY and CDR2 as FYNNEI. This CDR3 comprises 15 residues. V lost 6 bases and J 4 bases, leaving 17 bases between the germline ends. Here the CDR3 DNA reads TGTGCCAGCAGGACCGGGACTTCCGGTGCAGATACGCAGTATTTT. Its translation is CASRTGTSGADTQYF. Combining the CDR3 with reference TRBV2 and TRBJ2-3 gives the whole variable domain EPEVTQTPSHQVTQMGQEVILRCVPISNHLYFYWYRQILGQKVEFLVSFYNNEISEKSEIFDDQFSVERPDGSNFTLKIRSTKLEDSAMYFCASRTGTSGADTQYFGPGTRLTVL.

This chain uses TRBV20-1 with TRBJ1-5; 9 bases match TRBD1. The germline V gene has CDR1 DFQATT and CDR2 SNEGSKA (reference sequence). The CDR3 loop spans 14 amino acids. Trimming took 5 bases from V and 7 from J; bases not matched to a gene: 9. DNA of the CDR3: TGCAGTGCTCGACAGGGGGGAGGCGGGCAGCCCCAGCATTTT. Protein: CSARQGGGGQPQHF.

The genes are TRBV6-1 and TRBJ1-4; D is possibly TRBD1 (6 bases). Germline V gene sequence: CDR1 MNHNS, CDR2 SASEGT. The CDR3 is 14 amino acids. Trimming pared 6 bases from V and 4 bases from J, leaving 12 bases between. The CDR3: CASRKQGVNEKLFF. CDR3 nucleotide sequence: TGTGCCAGCAGGAAACAGGGAGTTAATGAAAAACTGTTTTTT.